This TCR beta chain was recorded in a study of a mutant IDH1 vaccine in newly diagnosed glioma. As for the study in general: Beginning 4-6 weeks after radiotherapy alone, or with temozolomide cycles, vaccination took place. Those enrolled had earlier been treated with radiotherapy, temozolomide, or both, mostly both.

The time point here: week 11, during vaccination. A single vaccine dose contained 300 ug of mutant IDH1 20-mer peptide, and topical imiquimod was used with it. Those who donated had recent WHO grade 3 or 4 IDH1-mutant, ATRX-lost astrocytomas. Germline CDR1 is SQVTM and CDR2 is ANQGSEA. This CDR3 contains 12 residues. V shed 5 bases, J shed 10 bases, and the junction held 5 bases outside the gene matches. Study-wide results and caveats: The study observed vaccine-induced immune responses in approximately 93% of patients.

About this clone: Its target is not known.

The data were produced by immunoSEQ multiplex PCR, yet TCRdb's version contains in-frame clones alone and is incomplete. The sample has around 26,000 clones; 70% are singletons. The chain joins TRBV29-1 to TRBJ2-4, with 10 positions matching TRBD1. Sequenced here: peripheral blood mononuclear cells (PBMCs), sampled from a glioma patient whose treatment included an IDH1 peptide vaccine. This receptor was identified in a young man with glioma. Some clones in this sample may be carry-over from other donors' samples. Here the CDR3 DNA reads TGCAGCGTTTATAGGACAGGGGGTATTCAGTACTTC. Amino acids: CSVYRTGGIQYF.